This passage covers 9 T cell receptor beta chains from one sample sequenced in a study of T cells in Graves' hyperthyroidism and ophthalmopathy. The TCR beta CDR3 regions underwent amplification using RNA transcripts as the source. During a first-round RT-PCR of the TCR CDR3, the HTBI primer set was used. TCRdb recomputed calls from the multiplex PCR reads with MiXCR, one row per CDR3 protein. The repertoire holds about 200,000 distinct CDR3 sequences, 15% to 20% seen once, with around two fifths in the top ten. Sequencing used blood. These receptors were obtained from a man aged 35-49 years with Graves' hyperthyroidism.

This clonotype was observed many times. The chain uses TRBV14 and TRBJ2-1, with D uncertain. CDR3 length: 14 residues. Germline values: CDR1 SGHDN, CDR2 FVKESK. Trimming stripped 0 bases from V and 12 bases from J, with 15 bases between. The chain's CDR3 is CASSQDSWSMVQFF. The CDR3 nucleotides read TGTGCCAGCAGCCAAGATTCGTGGTCAATGGTGCAGTTCTTC. The full variable domain, its missing parts supplied by reference TRBV14 and TRBJ2-1, is EAGVTQFPSHSVIEKGQTVTLRCDPISGHDNLYWYRRVMGKEIKFLLHFVKESKQDESGMPNNRFLAERTGGTYSTLKVQPAELEDSGVYFCASSQDSWSMVQFFGPGTRLTVL.

Many counts were recorded for this clonotype. V usage is TRBV20-1 and J usage is TRBJ2-7; tentatively, D is TRBD1 (6 bases). CDR1 and CDR2 (germline): DFQATT, SNEGSKA (reference sequence). The CDR3 loop spans 14 amino acids. Trimming stripped 5 bases from V and 3 bases from J, with 17 bases between. The CDR3 bases are TGCAGTGCTCGCCGACAGGTCGGCGGCTACGAGCAGTACTTC. This encodes CSARRQVGGYEQYF.

This chain uses TRBV3-1 with TRBJ2-6; D ambiguous. Germline-derived CDR1 and CDR2 are LGHDT and YNNKEL (reference sequence). The CDR3 consists of 20 residues. V lost 0 bases and J lost 0, with 18 bases in between. Here the CDR3 DNA reads TGTGCCAGCAGCCAAGATCTTGTCGCAACGGCTAGCTCTGGGGCCAACGTCCTGACTTTC. Its protein is CASSQDLVATASSGANVLTF.

The chain links TRBV20-1 to TRBJ2-3, with 8 bases identical to TRBD2. Germline V gives CDR1 DFQATT, CDR2 SNEGSKA (reference sequence). Germline trimming cut 3 bases from V and 3 bases from J; bases unmatched to any gene: 5. CDR3 length equals 14 residues. The CDR3 is CSARAGGQTDTQYF. The CDR3 coding sequence is TGCAGTGCTAGGGCGGGGGGCCAGACAGATACGCAGTATTTT.

This clonotype was observed a single time. The rearrangement uses TRBV12-3 or TRBV12-4 and TRBJ2-1, with 7 bases identical to TRBD1. The CDR3 contains 15 residues. The junction had 6 bases not matched to a gene; V was cut back by 7 bases and J by 0 bases. The CDR3: CASTSRDSSYNEQFF. The DNA for the CDR3 is TGTGCCAGCACCTCAAGGGACAGCTCCTACAATGAGCAGTTCTTC.

This clonotype was counted ten times or more. The rearrangement joins TRBV24-1 to TRBJ2-5, with TRBD1 matching 7 bases. Germline-derived CDR1 and CDR2 are KGHDR and SFDVKD. This CDR3 region has 16 residues. J was trimmed by 2 bases and V by 3 bases; bases with no gene match: 8. CDR3 region: CATSDPGQHAQETQYF. The CDR3 nucleotides are TGTGCCACCAGTGATCCGGGACAGCACGCACAAGAGACCCAGTACTTC.

The rearrangement uses TRBV6-5 and TRBJ1-5, with TRBD1 identical over 7 bases. With V trimmed by 1 base and J by 7 bases, 7 bases remained unmatched. The CDR3 contains 15 residues. Germline CDR1 and CDR2: MNHEY and SVGAGI. The CDR3 bases are TGTGCCAGCAGTTACTTTGGGACAGCAGGCCAGCCCCAGCATTTT. It yields the protein CASSYFGTAGQPQHF.

This clonotype was recorded many times. The chain joins TRBV2 to TRBJ1-2; TRBD1 agrees at 7 bases. V gave up 2 bases and J gave up 7 bases; unmatched junction bases: 13. This CDR3 comprises 16 residues. Germline loops: CDR1 SNHLY, CDR2 FYNNEI. CDR3 sequence reads: CASSEMVTGVGGGYTF. For the CDR3, the DNA is TGTGCCAGCAGTGAAATGGTTACAGGGGTTGGTGGTGGCTACACCTTC.

This clonotype was observed many times. The chain has TRBV7-2 and TRBJ1-4; 9 bases are a match to TRBD1. Germline V gene lookup returns CDR1 SGHTA and CDR2 FQGNSA. The CDR3 has 15 amino acids. V lost 6 bases to trimming and J lost 8 bases; unmatched junction nucleotides: 10. CDR3 in amino acids: CASRSTGTGLEKLFF. The CDR3 DNA reads TGTGCCAGCAGATCCACCGGGACAGGGCTCGAAAAACTGTTTTTT.